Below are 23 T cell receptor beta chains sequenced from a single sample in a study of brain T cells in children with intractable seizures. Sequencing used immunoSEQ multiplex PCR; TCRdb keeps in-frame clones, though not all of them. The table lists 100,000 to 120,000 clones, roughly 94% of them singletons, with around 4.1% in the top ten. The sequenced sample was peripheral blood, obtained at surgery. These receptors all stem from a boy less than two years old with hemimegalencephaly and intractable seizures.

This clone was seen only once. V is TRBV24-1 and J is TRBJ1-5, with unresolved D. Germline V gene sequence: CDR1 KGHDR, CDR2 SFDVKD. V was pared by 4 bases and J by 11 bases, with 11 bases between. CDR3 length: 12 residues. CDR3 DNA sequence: TGTGCCACCAGTGACAGTTCTATGGCCCAGCATTTT. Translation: CATSDSSMAQHF.

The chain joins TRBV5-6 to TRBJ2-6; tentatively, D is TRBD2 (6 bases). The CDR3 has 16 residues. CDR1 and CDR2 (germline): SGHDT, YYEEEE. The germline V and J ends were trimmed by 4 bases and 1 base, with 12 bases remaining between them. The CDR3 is CASSLRAGSGANVLTF. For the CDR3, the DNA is TGTGCCAGCAGCCTCAGGGCGGGGTCTGGGGCCAACGTCCTGACTTTC.

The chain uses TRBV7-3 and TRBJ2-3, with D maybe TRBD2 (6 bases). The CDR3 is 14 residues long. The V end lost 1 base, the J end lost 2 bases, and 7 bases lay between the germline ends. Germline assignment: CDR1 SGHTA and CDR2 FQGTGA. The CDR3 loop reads CASSLRGVTDTQYF. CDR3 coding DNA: TGTGCCAGCAGCTTAAGGGGGGTCACAGATACGCAGTATTTT.

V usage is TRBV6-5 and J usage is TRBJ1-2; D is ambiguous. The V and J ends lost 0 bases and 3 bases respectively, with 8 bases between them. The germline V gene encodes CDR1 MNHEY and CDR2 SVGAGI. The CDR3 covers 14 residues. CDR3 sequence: CASSYSDLDYGYTF. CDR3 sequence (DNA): TGTGCCAGCAGTTACTCGGACTTGGACTATGGCTACACCTTC.

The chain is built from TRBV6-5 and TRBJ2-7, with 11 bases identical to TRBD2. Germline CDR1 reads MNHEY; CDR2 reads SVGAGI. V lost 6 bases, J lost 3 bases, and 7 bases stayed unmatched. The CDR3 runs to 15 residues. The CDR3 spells CASSPLAGGLYEQYF. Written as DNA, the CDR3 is TGTGCCAGCAGCCCCCTAGCGGGAGGACTCTACGAGCAGTACTTC.

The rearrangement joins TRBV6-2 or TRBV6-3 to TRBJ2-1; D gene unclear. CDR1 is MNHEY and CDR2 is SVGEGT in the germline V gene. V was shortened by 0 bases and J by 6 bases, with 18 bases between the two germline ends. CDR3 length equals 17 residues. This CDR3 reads CASSYSRTRVYGNEQFF. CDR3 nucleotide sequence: TGTGCCAGCAGTTACTCGAGAACTCGGGTATACGGCAATGAGCAGTTCTTC.

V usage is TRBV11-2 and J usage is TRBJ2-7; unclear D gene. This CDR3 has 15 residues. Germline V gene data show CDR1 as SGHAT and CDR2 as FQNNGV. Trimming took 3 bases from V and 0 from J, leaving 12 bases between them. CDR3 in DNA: TGTGCCAGCAGCTTTGGACCCCGAAGCTCCTACGAGCAGTACTTC. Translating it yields CASSFGPRSSYEQYF.

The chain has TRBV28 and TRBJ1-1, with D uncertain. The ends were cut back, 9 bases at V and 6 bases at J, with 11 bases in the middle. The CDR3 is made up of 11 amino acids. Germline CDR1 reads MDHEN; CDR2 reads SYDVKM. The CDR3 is CASRGSPEAFF. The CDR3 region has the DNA TGTGCCAGTCGAGGGTCCCCTGAAGCTTTCTTT.

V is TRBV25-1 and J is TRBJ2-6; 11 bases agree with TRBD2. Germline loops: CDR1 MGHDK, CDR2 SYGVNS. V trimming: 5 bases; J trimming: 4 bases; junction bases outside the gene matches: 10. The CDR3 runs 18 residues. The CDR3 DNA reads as TGTGCCAGCAGTTCCCTACTAGCGGGAGTAAGCGGGGCCAACGTCCTGACTTTC. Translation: CASSSLLAGVSGANVLTF.

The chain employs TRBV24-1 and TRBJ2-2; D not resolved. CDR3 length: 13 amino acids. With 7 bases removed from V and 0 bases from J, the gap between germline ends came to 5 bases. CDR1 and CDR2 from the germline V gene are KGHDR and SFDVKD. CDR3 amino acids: CATSSPNTGELFF. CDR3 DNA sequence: TGTGCCACCAGCAGTCCGAACACCGGGGAGCTGTTTTTT.

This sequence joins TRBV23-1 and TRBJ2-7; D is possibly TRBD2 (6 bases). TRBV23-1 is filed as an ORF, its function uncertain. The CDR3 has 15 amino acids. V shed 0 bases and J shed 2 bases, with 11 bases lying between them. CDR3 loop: CASSQSRGRTYEQYF. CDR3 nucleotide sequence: TGCGCCAGCAGTCAATCGCGGGGCCGAACCTACGAGCAGTACTTC.

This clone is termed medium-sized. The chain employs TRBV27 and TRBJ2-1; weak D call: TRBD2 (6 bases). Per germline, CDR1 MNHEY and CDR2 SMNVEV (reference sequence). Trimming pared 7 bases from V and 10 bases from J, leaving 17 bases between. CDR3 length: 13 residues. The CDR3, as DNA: TGTGCCAGCACTCCTTTCGGTGCGGGGGAGCAGTTCTTC. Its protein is CASTPFGAGEQFF.

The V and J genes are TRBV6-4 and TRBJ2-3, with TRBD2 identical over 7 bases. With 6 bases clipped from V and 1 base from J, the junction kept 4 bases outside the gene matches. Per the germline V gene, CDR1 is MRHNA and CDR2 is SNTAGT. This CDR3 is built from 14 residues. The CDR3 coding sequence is TGTGCCAGCAGACGGGAGGAGGGCACAGATACGCAGTATTTT. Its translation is CASRREEGTDTQYF.

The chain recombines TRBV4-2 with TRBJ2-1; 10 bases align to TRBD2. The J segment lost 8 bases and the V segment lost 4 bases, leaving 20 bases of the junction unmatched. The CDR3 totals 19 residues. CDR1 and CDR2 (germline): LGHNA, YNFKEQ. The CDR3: CASSRYGTSANRVVYEQFF. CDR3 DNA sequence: TGTGCCAGCAGCCGATACGGGACTAGCGCAAACAGAGTTGTTTATGAGCAGTTCTTC.

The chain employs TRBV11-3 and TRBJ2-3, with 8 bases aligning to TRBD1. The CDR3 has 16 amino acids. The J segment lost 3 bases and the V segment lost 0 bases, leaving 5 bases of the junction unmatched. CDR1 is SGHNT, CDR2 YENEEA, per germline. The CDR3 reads CASSLDWTGTTDTQYF. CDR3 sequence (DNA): TGTGCCAGCAGCTTAGATTGGACAGGGACGACAGATACGCAGTATTTT.

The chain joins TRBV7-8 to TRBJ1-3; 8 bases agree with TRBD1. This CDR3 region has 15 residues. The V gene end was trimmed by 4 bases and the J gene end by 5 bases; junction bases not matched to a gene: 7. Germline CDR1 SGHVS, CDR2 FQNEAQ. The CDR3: CASSWTGIERNTIYF. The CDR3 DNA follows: TGTGCCAGCAGCTGGACAGGGATTGAGAGAAACACCATATATTTT.

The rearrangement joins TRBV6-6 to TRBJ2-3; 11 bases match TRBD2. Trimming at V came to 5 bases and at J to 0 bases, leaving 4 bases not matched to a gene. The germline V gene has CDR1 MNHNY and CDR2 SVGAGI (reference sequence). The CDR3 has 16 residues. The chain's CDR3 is CASSVTSGSSTDTQYF. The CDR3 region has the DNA TGTGCCAGCAGTGTTACTAGCGGGAGCAGCACAGATACGCAGTATTTT.

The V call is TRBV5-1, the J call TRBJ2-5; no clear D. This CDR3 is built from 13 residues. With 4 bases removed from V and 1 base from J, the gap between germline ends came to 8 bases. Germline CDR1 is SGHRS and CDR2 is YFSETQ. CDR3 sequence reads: CASSADPQETQYF. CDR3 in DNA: TGCGCCAGCAGCGCAGACCCCCAAGAGACCCAGTACTTC.

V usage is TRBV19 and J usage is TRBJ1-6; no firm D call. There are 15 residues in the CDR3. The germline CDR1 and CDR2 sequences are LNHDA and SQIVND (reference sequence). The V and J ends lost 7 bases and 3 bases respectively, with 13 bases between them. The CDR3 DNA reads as TGTGCCAGTAATTCCAGAGAGGGCTATAATTCACCCCTCCACTTT. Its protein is CASNSREGYNSPLHF.

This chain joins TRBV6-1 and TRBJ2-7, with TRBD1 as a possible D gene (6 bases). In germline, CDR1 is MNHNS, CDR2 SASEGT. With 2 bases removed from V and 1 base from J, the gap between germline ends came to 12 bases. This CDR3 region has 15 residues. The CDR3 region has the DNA TGTGCCAGCAGTGAAAAGGTGACAGGTTCCTACGAGCAGTACTTC. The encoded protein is CASSEKVTGSYEQYF.

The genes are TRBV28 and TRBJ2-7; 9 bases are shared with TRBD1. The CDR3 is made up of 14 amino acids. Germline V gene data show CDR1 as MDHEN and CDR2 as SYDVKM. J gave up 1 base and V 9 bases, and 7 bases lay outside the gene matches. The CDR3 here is CASSDRGSSYEQYF. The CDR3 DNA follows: TGTGCCAGTAGCGACAGGGGGTCTTCCTACGAGCAGTACTTC.

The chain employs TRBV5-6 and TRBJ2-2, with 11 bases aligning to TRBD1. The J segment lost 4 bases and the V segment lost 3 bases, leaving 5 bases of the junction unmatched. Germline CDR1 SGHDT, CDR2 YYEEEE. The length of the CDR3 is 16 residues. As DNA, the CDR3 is TGTGCCAGCAGCTCCTCCGGGACAGGGGGCACCGGGGAGCTGTTTTTT. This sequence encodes CASSSSGTGGTGELFF.

CDR3 in DNA: TGTGCCAGCAGCCAGCAGACTAGCGGGACCTACAATGAGCAGTTCTTC. It encodes CASSQQTSGTYNEQFF. This chain uses TRBV4-2 with TRBJ2-1; 11 positions agree with TRBD2. The germline gives CDR1 LGHNA, CDR2 YNFKEQ. V lost 3 bases to trimming and J lost 2 bases; unmatched junction nucleotides: 3. The CDR3 consists of 16 residues.